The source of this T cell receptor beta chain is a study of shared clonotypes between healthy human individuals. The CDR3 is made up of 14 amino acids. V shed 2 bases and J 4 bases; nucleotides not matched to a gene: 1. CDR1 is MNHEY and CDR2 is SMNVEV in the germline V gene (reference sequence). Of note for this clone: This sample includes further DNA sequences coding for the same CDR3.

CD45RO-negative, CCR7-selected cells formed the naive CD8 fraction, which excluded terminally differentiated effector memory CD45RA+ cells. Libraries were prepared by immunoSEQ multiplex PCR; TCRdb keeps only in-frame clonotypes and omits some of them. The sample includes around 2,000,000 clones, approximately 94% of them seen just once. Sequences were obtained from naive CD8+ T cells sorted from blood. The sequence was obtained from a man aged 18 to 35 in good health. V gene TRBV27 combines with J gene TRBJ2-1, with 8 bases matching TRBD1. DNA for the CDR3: TGTGCCAGCAGTTTACAGGGGGCTTACAATGAGCAGTTCTTC. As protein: CASSLQGAYNEQFF.